Sequencing of this T cell receptor (beta chain) was carried out in a study of blood T cell repertoires in COVID-19. In the study overall: Samples taken during acute and convalescent COVID-19 were collected in the United States, Italy and Spain. T cells, B-cell-depleted T cells, or PBMCs supplied cDNA or gDNA.

This clone was recorded only once. Authors' data handling: Scientists estimated how many nucleated cells there were by amplifying reference gene primers. Some clones are missing from TCRdb's copy, which holds only in-frame ones; the method was immunoSEQ multiplex PCR. D and trimming were read from the DNA, whereas the V and J calls and clone size are those reported in that table. The sample consists of tens of thousands of clones, nearly 90% of them appearing once. Between the trimmed V and J ends, which lost 1 base and 6 bases, there was a span of 11 bases. The CDR3 is 13 residues long. Germline V gene data show CDR1 as GTSNPN and CDR2 as SVGIG (reference sequence).

This rearrangement joins TRBV30 to TRBJ2-3; D gene unclear. The origin of this receptor is a woman aged 45-60 years with COVID-19, enrolled during active disease. Sequenced material: peripheral blood. In DNA, the CDR3 is TGTGCCTGGAGTGCGGTCCCACTGGATACGCAGTATTTT. Translating it yields CAWSAVPLDTQYF.